Following are 5 T cell receptor beta chains from one sample sequenced in a study of OX40 agonist ivuxolimab in advanced cancers. Sequenced by immunoSEQ multiplex PCR; TCRdb stores in-frame clones only, minus some. The sample consists of about 80,000 clones, 80% to 90% of them appearing once. Sequencing used CD4+ or CD8+ T cells sorted from blood, obtained in a trial of the OX40 agonist ivuxolimab. These receptors came from an adult with an advanced solid tumor such as melanoma, head and neck, liver or kidney cancer.

The chain combines TRBV2 with TRBJ2-5; TRBD1 aligns across 9 bases. The J segment lost 3 bases and the V segment lost 4 bases, leaving 0 bases of the junction unmatched. The CDR3 is 13 amino acids. Germline loops: CDR1 SNHLY, CDR2 FYNNEI. The CDR3 reads CASSGDREETQYF. The CDR3, as DNA: TGTGCCAGCAGTGGGGACAGGGAAGAGACCCAGTACTTC.

V and J are TRBV18 and TRBJ1-5; TRBD1 is a possible D gene (6 bases). This CDR3 spans 14 amino acids. Germline CDR1 and CDR2: KGHSH and LQKENI. V was trimmed by 5 bases and J by 5 bases, leaving 13 bases between them. As DNA, the CDR3 is TGTGCCAGCTCAAAACAGGGAGAGGATCAGCCCCAGCATTTT. Protein sequence: CASSKQGEDQPQHF.

The chain combines TRBV11-2 with TRBJ2-7, with D tentatively TRBD2 (5 bases). Germline V gene sequence: CDR1 SGHAT, CDR2 FQNNGV. The CDR3 runs to 14 residues. V lost 0 bases to trimming and J lost 6 bases, with 12 bases between them. The CDR3 DNA is TGTGCCAGCAGCTTAGATCGGATCAGCGGCGAGCAGTACTTC. It codes for CASSLDRISGEQYF.

The V gene is TRBV4-1, the J gene TRBJ2-5, with 9 bases matching TRBD2. V lost 1 base and J lost 5; bases outside the gene matches: 2. Germline V gives CDR1 MGHRA, CDR2 YSYEKL. The CDR3 has 14 residues. DNA of the CDR3: TGCGCCAGCAGCCAAGTGGCGGGGGGGGAGACCCAGTACTTC. Its translation is CASSQVAGGETQYF.

The chain recombines TRBV27 with TRBJ1-3; D unclear. CDR3 length equals 15 residues. The germline V gene encodes CDR1 MNHEY and CDR2 SMNVEV (reference sequence). The ends were cut back, 5 bases at V and 0 bases at J, with 11 bases in the middle. CDR3 protein: CASSTSRYSGNTIYF. CDR3 sequence (DNA): TGTGCCAGCAGTACCTCGCGGTACTCTGGAAACACCATATATTTT.